This TCR beta chain was sequenced in a study of control samples from healthy donors and cancer patients (dated by TCRdb to about 2020). Of note for this clone: The specificity of this receptor is unknown. Qualities for individual bases were not recorded, and no much larger clone is one base off.

The library came from the immunoSEQ multiplex PCR assay. What TCRdb holds here is the immuneACCESS table cut down to in-frame rearrangements. Part of the clones is not present; checked against another copy, under half of the missing clones reflect an unresolved V gene, and the others are unexplained. Recorded for this sample are 40,000 or so clones; about 86% of them occurred a single time. 20% to 25% of the sample is taken by the ten largest. The sequenced material came from PBMCs. This receptor was obtained from a woman aged 55-70 years with lung cancer.

The DNA is TGTGCCAGCAGTCGGACACCCTCCAACTATGGCTACACCTTC. It is translated as CASSRTPSNYGYTF. The chain is encoded by TRBV6-5 joined to TRBJ1-2, with TRBD1 as a weak D call on 5 bases. The CDR3, cysteine through phenylalanine, is 14 amino acids long. Just the 42-base CDR3 DNA is kept, in frame starting at base 1. CDR1 and CDR2 are drawn from the germline V gene: MNHEY, SVGAGI. V is pared back by 5 bases and J by 2 bases, with 12 bases lying between the germline termini.